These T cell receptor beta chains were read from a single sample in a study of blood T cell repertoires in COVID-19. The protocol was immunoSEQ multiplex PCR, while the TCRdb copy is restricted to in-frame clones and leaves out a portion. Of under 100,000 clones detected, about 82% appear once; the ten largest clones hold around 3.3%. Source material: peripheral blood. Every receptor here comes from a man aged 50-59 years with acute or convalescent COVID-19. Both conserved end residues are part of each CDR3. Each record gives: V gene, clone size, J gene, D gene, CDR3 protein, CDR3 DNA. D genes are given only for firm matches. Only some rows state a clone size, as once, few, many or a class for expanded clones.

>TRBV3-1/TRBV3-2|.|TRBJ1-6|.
CASSARSRSPLHF
TGTGCCAGCAGCGCAAGATCTCGGTCACCCCTCCACTTT
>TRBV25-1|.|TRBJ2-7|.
CASTGGNSYEQYF
TGTGCCAGCACAGGAGGGAACTCCTACGAGCAGTACTTC
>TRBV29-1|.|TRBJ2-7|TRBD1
CSATGPGEQYF
TGCAGCGCGACAGGGCCGGGTGAGCAGTACTTC
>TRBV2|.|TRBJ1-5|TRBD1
CASSEKGQGFSNQPQHF
TGTGCCAGCAGTGAGAAGGGACAGGGATTTAGCAATCAGCCCCAGCATTTT
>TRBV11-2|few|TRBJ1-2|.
CASSPRSQAGYGYTF
TGTGCCAGCAGCCCACGGTCACAGGCGGGGTATGGCTACACCTTC
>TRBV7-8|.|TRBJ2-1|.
CASSLTGSSYNEQFF
TGTGCCAGCAGCTTAACAGGGAGCTCCTACAATGAGCAGTTCTTC
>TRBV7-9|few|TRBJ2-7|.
CASSPLGSAVSYEQYF
TGTGCCAGCAGCCCCCTCGGGAGCGCCGTCTCCTACGAGCAGTACTTC
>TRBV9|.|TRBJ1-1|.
CASSVASMNTEAFF
TGTGCCAGCAGCGTGGCCAGTATGAACACTGAAGCTTTCTTT
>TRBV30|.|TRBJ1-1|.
CAWSADFNTEAFF
TGTGCCTGGAGTGCAGACTTTAACACTGAAGCTTTCTTT
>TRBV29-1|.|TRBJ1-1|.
CSAKGAIGTEAFF
TGCAGCGCGAAAGGGGCCATTGGCACTGAAGCTTTCTTT
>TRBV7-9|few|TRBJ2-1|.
CASSPRGTTYNEQFF
TGTGCCAGCAGTCCCAGAGGGACAACCTACAATGAGCAGTTCTTC
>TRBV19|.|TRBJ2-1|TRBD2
CASSRGSGLAENNEQFF
TGTGCCAGTAGTAGAGGCTCGGGACTAGCGGAGAACAATGAGCAGTTCTTC
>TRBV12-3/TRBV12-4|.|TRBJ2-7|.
CASSPRQYYEQYF
TGTGCCAGCAGTCCCAGACAGTATTACGAGCAGTACTTC
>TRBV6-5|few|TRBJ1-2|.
CASSSTQGYTF
TGTGCCAGCAGTTCCACACAGGGCTACACCTTC
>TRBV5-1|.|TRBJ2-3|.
CASSLTGKTDTQYF
TGCGCCAGCAGCTTGACAGGGAAAACAGATACGCAGTATTTT
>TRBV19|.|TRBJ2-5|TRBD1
CASSRTAGTAQETQYF
TGTGCCAGTAGCCGGACCGCCGGGACAGCGCAAGAGACCCAGTACTTC
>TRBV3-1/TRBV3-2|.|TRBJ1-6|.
CASTGRTDSPLHF
TGTGCCAGCACCGGGAGGACAGATTCACCCCTCCACTTT
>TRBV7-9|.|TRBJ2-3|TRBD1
CASSPSGQGARYF
TGTGCCAGCAGCCCGTCGGGACAGGGCGCGAGGTATTTT
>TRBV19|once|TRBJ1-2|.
CASLIQGGHPRGYTF
TGTGCCAGCCTGATCCAGGGTGGCCATCCTCGTGGCTACACCTTC
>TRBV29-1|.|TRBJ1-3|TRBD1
CSAQGQSGNTIYF
TGCAGCGCCCAGGGACAGTCGGGAAACACCATATATTTT
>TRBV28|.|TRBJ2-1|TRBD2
CASSPLAGFGNEQFF
TGTGCCAGCAGTCCCTTAGCGGGATTCGGCAATGAGCAGTTCTTC
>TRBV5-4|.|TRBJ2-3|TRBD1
CASSSGTGLADTQYF
TGTGCCAGCAGCTCAGGGACAGGGCTAGCAGATACGCAGTATTTT
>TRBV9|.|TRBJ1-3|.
CASSPREVAGNTIYF
TGTGCCAGCAGCCCGAGGGAGGTTGCGGGAAACACCATATATTTT
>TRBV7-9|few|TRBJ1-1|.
CASSPAGPNTEAFF
TGTGCCAGCAGTCCGGCGGGACCTAACACTGAAGCTTTCTTT
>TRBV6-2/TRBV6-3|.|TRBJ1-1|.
CASSEQQNTEAFF
TGTGCCAGCAGCGAACAACAGAACACTGAAGCTTTCTTT